Detailed here is one T cell receptor beta chain. No antigen is known for it. These data are taken from a study of monozygotic twins with inflammatory bowel disease. Study-wide results and limits: Twins with IBD were found to have lower TCRbeta diversity (inverse Simpson) than healthy co-twins. IBD patients shared fewer clonotypes with others than healthy twins, especially with disease activity. For repertoire similarity, concordant twins did not differ from discordant twins, possibly because power was limited.

Researchers put TCRalpha and TCRbeta cDNA through two nested PCRs lasting approximately 16 and 10 cycles. From its re-call of the 5' RACE reads, TCRdb lists each CDR3 protein once, without DNA. The sample holds some 400,000 distinct CDR3 sequences. The CDR3 extends over 14 amino acids. This receptor was obtained from a human donor with ulcerative colitis or Crohn's disease, or a healthy co-twin of an affected twin (not recorded which). Sequenced material: blood. The chain links TRBV12-3 or TRBV12-4 to TRBJ2-3. CDR3 in amino acids: CASSLRVTADTQYF.